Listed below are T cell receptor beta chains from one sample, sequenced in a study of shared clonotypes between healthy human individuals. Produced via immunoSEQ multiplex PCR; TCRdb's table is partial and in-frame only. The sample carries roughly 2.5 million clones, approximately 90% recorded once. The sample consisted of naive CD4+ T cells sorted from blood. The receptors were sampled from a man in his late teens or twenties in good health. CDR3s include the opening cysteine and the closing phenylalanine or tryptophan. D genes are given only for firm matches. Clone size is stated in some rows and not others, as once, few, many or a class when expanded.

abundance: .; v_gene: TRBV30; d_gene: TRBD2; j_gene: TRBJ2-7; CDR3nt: TGTGCCTGGAGGGAAAGCCAATACCCGGGACTAGCGGGAGCCCCCCGATCCTACGAGCAGTACTTC; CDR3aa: CAWRESQYPGLAGAPRSYEQYF
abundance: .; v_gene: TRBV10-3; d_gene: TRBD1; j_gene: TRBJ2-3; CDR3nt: TGTGCCATCACCGGACAGGGGTCAGATACGCAGTATTTT; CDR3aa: CAITGQGSDTQYF
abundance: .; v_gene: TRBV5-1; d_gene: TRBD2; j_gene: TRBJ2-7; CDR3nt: TGCGCCAGCAGCCTTCTAGCGGGACTCTCCTACGAGCAGTACTTC; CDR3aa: CASSLLAGLSYEQYF
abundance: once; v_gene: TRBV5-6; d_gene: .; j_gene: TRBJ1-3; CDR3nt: TGTGCCGCATTAGGGATCTCTGGAAACACCATATATTTT; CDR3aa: CAALGISGNTIYF
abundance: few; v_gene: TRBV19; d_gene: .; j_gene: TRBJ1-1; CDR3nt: TGTGCCAGTGGACCAGGCGAAGCTTTCTTT; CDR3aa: CASGPGEAFF
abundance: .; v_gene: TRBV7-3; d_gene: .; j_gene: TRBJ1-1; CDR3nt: TGTGCCAGCAGCTTACAATGGAACACTGAAGCTTTCTTT; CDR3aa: CASSLQWNTEAFF
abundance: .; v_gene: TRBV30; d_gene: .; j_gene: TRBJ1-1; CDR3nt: TGTGCCTGGACCCCGACGGCGAGCACTGAAGCTTTCTTT; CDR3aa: CAWTPTASTEAFF
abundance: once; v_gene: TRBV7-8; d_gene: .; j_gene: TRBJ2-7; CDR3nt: TGTGCCAGCAGCTTTGGGGGGGGCCTTTACGAGCAGTACTTC; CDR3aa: CASSFGGGLYEQYF
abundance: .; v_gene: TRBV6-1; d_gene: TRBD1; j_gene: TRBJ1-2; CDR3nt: TGTGCCAGCACCGGGACAGGGACTGGGAGGGGCTACACCTTC; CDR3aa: CASTGTGTGRGYTF
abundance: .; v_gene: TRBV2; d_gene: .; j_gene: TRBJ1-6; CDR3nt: TGTGCCAGCAGGACGACAGGATACTCACCCCTCCACTTT; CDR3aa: CASRTTGYSPLHF
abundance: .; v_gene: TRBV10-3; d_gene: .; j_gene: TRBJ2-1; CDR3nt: TGTGCCATCAGTGTTAGTCGAGGGATGGTCTACAATGAGCAGTTCTTC; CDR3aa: CAISVSRGMVYNEQFF
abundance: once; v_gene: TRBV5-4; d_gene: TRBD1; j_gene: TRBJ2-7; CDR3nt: TGTGCCAGCAGCTTCTTTCTTGGGCCCCCGGACAGGCTAGGGATTAACGAGCAGTACTTC; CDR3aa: CASSFFLGPPDRLGINEQYF
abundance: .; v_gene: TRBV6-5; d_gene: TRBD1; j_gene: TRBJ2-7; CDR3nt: TGTGCCAGCAGTGGGACAGGGCTCTCCTACGAGCAGTACTTC; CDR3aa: CASSGTGLSYEQYF
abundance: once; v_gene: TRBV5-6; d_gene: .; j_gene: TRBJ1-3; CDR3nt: TGTGCCAGCAGCTACAGGGATACCTCTGGAAACACCATATATTTT; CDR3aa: CASSYRDTSGNTIYF
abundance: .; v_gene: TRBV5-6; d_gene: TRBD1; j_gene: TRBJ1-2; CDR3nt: TGTGCCAGCATCCCCCGGGACAGACGATTCTATGGCTACACCTTC; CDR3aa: CASIPRDRRFYGYTF
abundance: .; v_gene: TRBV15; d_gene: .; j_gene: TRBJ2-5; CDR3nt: TGTGCCACCAGCAAGAGCCCCATGGGGACCCAGTACTTC; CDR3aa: CATSKSPMGTQYF
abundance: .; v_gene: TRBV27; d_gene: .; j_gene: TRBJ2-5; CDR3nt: TGTGCCAGCAGTCAAGAGCGGAACGAGACCCAGTACTTC; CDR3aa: CASSQERNETQYF
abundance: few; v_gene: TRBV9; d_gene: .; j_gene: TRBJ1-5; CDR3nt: TGTGCCAGCAGCGTAGGATTCTCGAGGGATCAGCCCCAGCATTTT; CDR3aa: CASSVGFSRDQPQHF
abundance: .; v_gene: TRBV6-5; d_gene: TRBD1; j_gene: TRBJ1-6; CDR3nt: TGTGCCAGCAGTTACTCGCAGGGGGCAATTAATTCACCCCTCCACTTT; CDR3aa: CASSYSQGAINSPLHF
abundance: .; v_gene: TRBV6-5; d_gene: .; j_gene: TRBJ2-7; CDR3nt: TGTGCCAGCAGTAAGTCCCGGGACTTCAGGGAGCAGTACTTC; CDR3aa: CASSKSRDFREQYF
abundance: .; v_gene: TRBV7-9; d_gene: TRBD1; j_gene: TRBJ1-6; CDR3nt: TGTGCCAGCAGCGTGGGACAGACCCTTTCACCCCTCCACTTT; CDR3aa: CASSVGQTLSPLHF
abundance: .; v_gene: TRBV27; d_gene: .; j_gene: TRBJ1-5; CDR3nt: TGTGCCAGCAGTATGGGGGCAGGGTTTTATCAGCCCCAGCATTTT; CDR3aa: CASSMGAGFYQPQHF
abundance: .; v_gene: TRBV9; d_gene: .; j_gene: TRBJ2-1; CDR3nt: TGTGCCAGCAGCGTAGACGAGAACAATGAGCAGTTCTTC; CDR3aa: CASSVDENNEQFF
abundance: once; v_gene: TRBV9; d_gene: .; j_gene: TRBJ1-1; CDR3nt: TGTGCCAGCAGCGTAGGGGGGGACTTGAGTGAAGCTTTCTTT; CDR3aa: CASSVGGDLSEAFF
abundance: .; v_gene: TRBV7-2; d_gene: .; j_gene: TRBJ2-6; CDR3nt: TGTGCCAGCAGCTTGGGGAAACGTGGGGCCAACGTCCTGACTTTC; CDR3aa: CASSLGKRGANVLTF
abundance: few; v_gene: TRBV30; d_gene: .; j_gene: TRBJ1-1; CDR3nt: TGTGCCTGGAGTGTACGGGGCGGGAACACTGAAGCTTTCTTT; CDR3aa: CAWSVRGGNTEAFF
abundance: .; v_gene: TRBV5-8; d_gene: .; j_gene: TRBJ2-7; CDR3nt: TGTGCCAGCAGCCCCCTTGGTCACTCCTACGAGCAGTACTTC; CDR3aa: CASSPLGHSYEQYF
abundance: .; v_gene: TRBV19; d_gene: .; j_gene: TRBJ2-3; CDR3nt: TGTGCCAGTAGTATAGGTGGGAGATCAGATACGCAGTATTTT; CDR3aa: CASSIGGRSDTQYF
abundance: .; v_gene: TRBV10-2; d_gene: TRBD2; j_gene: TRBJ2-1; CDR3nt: TGCGCCAGCCGAAGCCGGGAGGTCTACAATGAGCAGTTCTTC; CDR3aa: CASRSREVYNEQFF
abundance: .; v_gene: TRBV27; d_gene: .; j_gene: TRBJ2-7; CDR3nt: TGTGCCAGCAGTTACTCCGCTTGCGTGTACGAGCAGTACTTC; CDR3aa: CASSYSACVYEQYF
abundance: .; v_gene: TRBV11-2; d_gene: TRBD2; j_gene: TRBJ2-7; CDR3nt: TGTGCCAGCAGCTTAGAATCGGTAGCGGGAGGGCTTTCCACCCGCGACGAGCAGTACTTC; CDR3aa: CASSLESVAGGLSTRDEQYF
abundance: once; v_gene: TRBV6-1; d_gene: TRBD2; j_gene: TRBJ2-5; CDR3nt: TGTGCCAGCAGTGAGGTCAGCGGGAGGGCCGGTGAGACCCAGTACTTC; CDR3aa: CASSEVSGRAGETQYF
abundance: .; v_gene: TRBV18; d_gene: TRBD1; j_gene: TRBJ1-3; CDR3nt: TGTGCCAGCTCAGAGGGACAGCCTAGCTCTGGAAACACCATATATTTT; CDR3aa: CASSEGQPSSGNTIYF
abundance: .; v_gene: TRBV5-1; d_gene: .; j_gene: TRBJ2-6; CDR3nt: TGCGCCAGCACCCGGGGACCGGCGAACCCTGGGGCCAACGTCCTGACTTTC; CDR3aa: CASTRGPANPGANVLTF
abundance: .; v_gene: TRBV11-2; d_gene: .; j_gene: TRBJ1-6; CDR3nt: TGTGCCAGCATCAACCGCCGCGTCCCGAGCTATAATTCACCCCTCCACTTT; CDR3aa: CASINRRVPSYNSPLHF
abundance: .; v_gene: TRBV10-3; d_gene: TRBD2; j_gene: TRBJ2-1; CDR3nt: TGTGCCATCAGTGTCCGGGACTACTCCTACAATGAGCAGTTCTTC; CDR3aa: CAISVRDYSYNEQFF
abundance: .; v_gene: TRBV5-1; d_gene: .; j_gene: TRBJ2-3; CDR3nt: TGCGCCAGCAGCTTGGGCACAGGGGATACGCAGTATTTT; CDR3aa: CASSLGTGDTQYF
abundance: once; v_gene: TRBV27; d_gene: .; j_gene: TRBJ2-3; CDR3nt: TGTGCCAGCAGTTTCCGGCGGGACGGAGATACGCAGTATTTT; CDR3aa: CASSFRRDGDTQYF
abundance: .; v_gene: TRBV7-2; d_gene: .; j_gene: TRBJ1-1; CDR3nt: TGTGCCAGCAGCTTAAACAGCCTGAACACTGAAGCTTTCTTT; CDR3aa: CASSLNSLNTEAFF
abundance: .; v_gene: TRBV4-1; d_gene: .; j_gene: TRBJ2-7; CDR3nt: TGCGCCAGCAGGAATGGGGTAAACAGCTACGAGCAGTACTTC; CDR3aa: CASRNGVNSYEQYF
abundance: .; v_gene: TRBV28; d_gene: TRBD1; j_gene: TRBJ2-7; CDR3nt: TGTGCCAGCAGTCTCCAGACAGGGGGCAACGAGCAGTACTTC; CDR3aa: CASSLQTGGNEQYF
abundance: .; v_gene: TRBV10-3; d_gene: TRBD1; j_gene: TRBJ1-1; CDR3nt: TGTGCCATCACTAAGACAGGGGCGCTTATGAACACTGAAGCTTTCTTT; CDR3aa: CAITKTGALMNTEAFF
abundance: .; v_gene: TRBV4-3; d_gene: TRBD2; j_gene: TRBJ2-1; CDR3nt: TGCGCCAGCAGCCAAGATCTACTAGCGGGAGGGCCGCATCGGGAATTCTTC; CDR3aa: CASSQDLLAGGPHREFF
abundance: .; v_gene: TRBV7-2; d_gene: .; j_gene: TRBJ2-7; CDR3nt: TGTGCCAGCAGCTTATGGGGGGCAGCTTACGAGCAGTACTTC; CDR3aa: CASSLWGAAYEQYF
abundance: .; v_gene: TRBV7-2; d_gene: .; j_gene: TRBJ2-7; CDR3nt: TGTGCCAGCAGACGACAGGCGGATGGGTACGAGCAGTACTTC; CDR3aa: CASRRQADGYEQYF
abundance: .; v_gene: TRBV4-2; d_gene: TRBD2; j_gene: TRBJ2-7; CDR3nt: TGTGCCAGCAGCCAAGCGGCGGGAGCGGCCTACGAGCAGTACTTC; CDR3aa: CASSQAAGAAYEQYF
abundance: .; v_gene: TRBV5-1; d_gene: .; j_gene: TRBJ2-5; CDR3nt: TGCGCCAGCAGCTTGGTCGGGGTGGGAGAAGAGACCCAGTACTTC; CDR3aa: CASSLVGVGEETQYF
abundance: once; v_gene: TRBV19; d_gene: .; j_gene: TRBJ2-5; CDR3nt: TGTGCCAGTCTCAGCTGGGACCAAGAGACCCAGTACTTC; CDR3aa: CASLSWDQETQYF
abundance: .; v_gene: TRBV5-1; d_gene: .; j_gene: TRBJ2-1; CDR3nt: TGCGCCAGCAGCTTGACGACTAAGGGGGCCTACAATGAGCAGTTCTTC; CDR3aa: CASSLTTKGAYNEQFF
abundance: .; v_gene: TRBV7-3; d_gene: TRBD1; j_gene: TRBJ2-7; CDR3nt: TGTGCCAGCAGCGTACAGGGGAGCGGATACGAGCAGTACTTC; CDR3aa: CASSVQGSGYEQYF
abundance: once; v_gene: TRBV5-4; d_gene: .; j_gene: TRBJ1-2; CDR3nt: TGTGCCAGCAGTGCAGGTCAGTCCGACTATGGCTACACCTTC; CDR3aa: CASSAGQSDYGYTF
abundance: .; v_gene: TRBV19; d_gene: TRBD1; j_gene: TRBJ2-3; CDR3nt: TGTGCCAGTAGTCACCGGACAGGGCTGACAGATACGCAGTATTTT; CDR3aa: CASSHRTGLTDTQYF
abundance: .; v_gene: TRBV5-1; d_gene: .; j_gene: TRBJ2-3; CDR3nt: TGCGCCAGCGCTTCGGGAGATACGCAGTATTTT; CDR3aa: CASASGDTQYF
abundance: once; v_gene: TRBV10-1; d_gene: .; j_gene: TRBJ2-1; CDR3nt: TGCGCCAGCAGTGACGTGGGACGGAATGAGCAGTTCTTC; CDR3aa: CASSDVGRNEQFF
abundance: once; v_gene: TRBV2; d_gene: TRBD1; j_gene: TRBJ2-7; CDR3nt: TGTGCCAGCAGGCCCGGACAGGGCATCTACGAGCAGTACTTC; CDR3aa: CASRPGQGIYEQYF